What follows are 16 T cell receptor beta chains derived from one specimen sequenced in a study of OX40 agonist ivuxolimab in advanced cancers. Profiled with immunoSEQ multiplex PCR; TCRdb holds only in-frame clones, not every one. This table holds roughly 18,000 clones, 60% to 80% found once. Sequences were derived from CD4+ or CD8+ T cells sorted from blood, sampled in a trial of the OX40 agonist ivuxolimab. The receptors were gathered from an adult with an advanced solid tumor such as melanoma, head and neck, liver or kidney cancer.

The chain uses TRBV5-6 and TRBJ2-1; tentatively, D is TRBD2 (6 bases). From germline, CDR1 is SGHDT and CDR2 YYEEEE. The V end was cut by 1 base, the J end by 6 bases, with 8 bases between. The CDR3 has 13 amino acids. CDR3 residues: CASSLQGGNEQFF. CDR3 nucleotide sequence: TGTGCCAGCAGCTTGCAGGGAGGCAATGAGCAGTTCTTC.

The count of this clone is one. The chain joins TRBV28 to TRBJ2-5, with 7 bases aligning to TRBD1. The CDR3 runs to 16 residues. After removal of 5 bases from V and 5 bases from J, the junction contained 14 bases not matched to a gene. Germline CDR1 reads MDHEN; CDR2 reads SYDVKM. The CDR3 loop reads CASSTTGTVGSETQYF. Here the CDR3 DNA reads TGTGCCAGCAGTACCACCGGGACAGTGGGGTCGGAGACCCAGTACTTC.

This sequence joins TRBV7-2 and TRBJ2-4; the D is unclear. V lost 5 bases and J lost 6, with 14 bases in between. Germline V gives CDR1 SGHTA, CDR2 FQGNSA. The CDR3 totals 14 residues. CDR3 in DNA: TGTGCCAGCAGCCCTGGCCATCGTCCAAACATTCAGTACTTC. Translating it yields CASSPGHRPNIQYF.

The chain has TRBV9 and TRBJ2-5, with 8 bases fitting TRBD2. The CDR3 length is 15 residues. Germline trimming cut 0 bases from V and 5 bases from J; bases unmatched to any gene: 6. The germline CDR1 and CDR2 sequences are SGDLS and YYNGEE. The CDR3: CASSVAGGPRETQYF. The DNA for the CDR3 is TGTGCCAGCAGCGTAGCGGGAGGGCCGCGGGAGACCCAGTACTTC.

The chain carries TRBV27 and TRBJ2-1; 14 bases are a match to TRBD2. CDR3 length: 15 residues. The V segment lost 6 bases and the J segment 8 bases; nucleotides outside the gene matches: 6. CDR1 MNHEY and CDR2 SMNVEV come from the germline V gene (reference sequence). The DNA for the CDR3 is TGTGCCAGCAGACTTTTGGGACTAGCGGGGGATGAGCAGTTCTTC. It is translated as CASRLLGLAGDEQFF.

The chain uses TRBV30 and TRBJ2-7; D is uncertain. V was clipped by 1 base and J by 0 bases, with 7 bases between them. This CDR3 spans 13 amino acids. Per the germline V gene, CDR1 is GTSNPN and CDR2 is SVGIG (reference sequence). CDR3 sequence: CAWSGDNSYEQYF. In DNA, the CDR3 is TGTGCCTGGAGTGGAGACAACTCCTACGAGCAGTACTTC.

This clone was picked up one time. The chain is built from TRBV21-1 and TRBJ2-7. TRBV21-1 is labeled a pseudogene. The CDR3 sequence is 17 residues long. The CDR3 nucleotides read TGTGCCAGCAGCAAAATGGGACCGGCACAGCTTATCTACGAGCAGTACTTC. Protein product: CASSKMGPAQLIYEQYF.

The chain recombines TRBV27 with TRBJ2-7; 8 bases align to TRBD2. The V gene's germline CDR1 is MNHEY and CDR2 SMNVEV (reference sequence). The trim removed 5 bases at V and 2 bases at J, leaving 14 bases unmatched. This CDR3 has 17 amino acids. The CDR3 coding sequence is TGTGCCAGCAGTACCCCCTCTCCGGGCGGGAGGCCCTACGAGCAGTACTTC. It yields the protein CASSTPSPGGRPYEQYF.

By share of the sample, this clone is medium-sized. The rearrangement uses TRBV6-4 and TRBJ2-1, with TRBD2 matching 7 bases. Germline V gene lookup returns CDR1 MRHNA and CDR2 SNTAGT. The CDR3 extends over 15 amino acids. V lost 4 bases to trimming and J lost 8 bases; unmatched junction nucleotides: 11. CDR3 residues: CASSASGIHEYEQFF. The CDR3 region has the DNA TGTGCCAGCAGTGCTAGCGGAATCCATGAGTATGAGCAGTTCTTC.

The chain recombines TRBV28 with TRBJ2-7, with 13 positions matching TRBD2. Germline lookup yields CDR1 MDHEN and CDR2 SYDVKM. V shed 3 bases and J 2 bases; nucleotides not matched to a gene: 1. CDR3 length: 15 residues. In nucleotides, the CDR3 is TGTGCCAGCAGTTTTGGGACTAGCGGGGCCTACGAGCAGTACTTC. Its protein product is CASSFGTSGAYEQYF.

This chain joins TRBV11-2 and TRBJ2-7; the D gene is possibly TRBD2 (6 bases). Trimming stripped 0 bases from V and 0 bases from J, with 9 bases between. Germline V CDR1 and CDR2: SGHAT, FQNNGV. CDR3 size: 15 residues. CDR3 protein: CASSLEGLGSYEQYF. As DNA, the CDR3 is TGTGCCAGCAGCTTAGAGGGACTGGGCTCCTACGAGCAGTACTTC.

This clone was observed a few times. The rearrangement links TRBV19 to TRBJ2-5; D gene unclear. Germline-derived CDR1 and CDR2 are LNHDA and SQIVND (reference sequence). Between the trimmed V and J ends, which lost 4 bases and 13 bases, there was a span of 10 bases. The CDR3 runs 10 residues. The DNA for the CDR3 is TGTGCCAGTAGTACCCTTCCGGTGTACTTC. Its translation: CASSTLPVYF.

This chain connects TRBV28 to TRBJ1-5, with D hard to call. Trimming left V 8 bases short and J 4 bases short, with 6 bases between. Germline V gene lookup returns CDR1 MDHEN and CDR2 SYDVKM. The CDR3 is made up of 11 amino acids. CDR3 sequence reads: CASCRNQPQHF. As DNA, the CDR3 is TGTGCCAGCTGCAGGAATCAGCCCCAGCATTTT. Looking up the rest from reference TRBV28 and TRBJ1-5 gives the full variable domain: DVKVTQSSRYLVKRTGEKVFLECVQDMDHENMFWYRQDPGLGLRLIYFSYDVKMKEKGDIPEGYSVSREKKERFSLILESASTNQTSMYLCASCRNQPQHFGDGTRLSIL.

The chain combines TRBV27 with TRBJ1-1; TRBD1 is a possible D gene (5 bases). Germline lookup yields CDR1 MNHEY and CDR2 SMNVEV (reference sequence). CDR3 length: 12 residues. CDR3 in DNA: TGTGCTACTTGGGGGGGTCACGGTGAAGCTTTCTTT. This gives the protein CATWGGHGEAFF.

The gene calls are TRBV5-1 and TRBJ2-1; D gene unclear. V was pared by 0 bases and J by 5 bases, with 6 bases between. Germline loops: CDR1 SGHRS, CDR2 YFSETQ. This CDR3 spans 13 amino acids. CDR3 bases: TGCGCCAGCAGCTTGGACTCAAACAATGAGCAGTTCTTC. It yields the protein CASSLDSNNEQFF.

This clone turned up a few times. The genes are TRBV7-9 and TRBJ2-3, with D unresolved. The CDR3 covers 15 residues. CDR1 is SEHNR, CDR2 FQNEAQ, per germline (reference sequence). V lost 2 bases to trimming and J lost 1 base, with 10 bases between them. DNA of the CDR3: TGTGCCAGCAGCTTACAAGCAACTGGCACAGATACGCAGTATTTT. This encodes CASSLQATGTDTQYF.